This TCR beta chain emerged from a study of blood T cell repertoires in COVID-19. About the study: COVID-19 samples collected from the United States, Italy and Spain covered acute and convalescent phases. T cells, B-cell-depleted T cells, or PBMCs provided the cDNA or gDNA that served as material.

Original data processing: Estimated nucleated cell counts came from reference gene primer amplification. Generated by immunoSEQ multiplex PCR, the TCRdb table keeps only in-frame clones and is missing some. V, J and clone size reflect that table, while D and trimming were determined from the DNA. The sample carries hundreds of thousands of clones, just under 85% recorded once. Sequencing was carried out using peripheral blood. This clonotype was sampled from a man at least 80 years old with acute or convalescent COVID-19.

The DNA of the CDR3 is TGTGCCAGCAGCTCCTACAGCGGGAGGTTCTACGAGCAGTACTTC. It is translated as CASSSYSGRFYEQYF. The V call is TRBV11-1, the J call TRBJ2-7, with TRBD2 matching over 9 bases. V dropped 4 bases and J dropped 3; count of bases not matched to a gene: 7. This CDR3 comprises 15 residues. Germline CDR1 reads SGHAT; CDR2 reads FQDESV (reference sequence). Complete variable domain (other parts from reference TRBV11-1 and TRBJ2-7): EAEVAQSPRYKITEKSQAVAFWCDPISGHATLYWYRQILGQGPELLVQFQDESVVDDSQLPKDRFSAERLKGVDSTLKIQPAELGDSAMYLCASSSYSGRFYEQYFGPGTRLTVT.